The 8 T cell receptor beta chains below come from one sample, sequenced in a study of T cell repertoires in cytomegalovirus infection. These receptors' targets are unknown. MiXCR, run by TCRdb on the reads, gives a single entry per CDR3 protein. This table holds about 830,000 distinct CDR3 sequences, 32% found once. The sequences come from cultured CD8+ T cells from PBMCs, collected from culture after CMV antigen stimulation. The receptors originated from a human donor in good health (CMV status not recorded). Some clones in this sample may be carry-over from other donors' samples.

The chain combines TRBV6-6 with TRBJ2-5, with 11 bases fitting TRBD2. V lost 2 bases to trimming and J lost 4 bases; unmatched junction nucleotides: 15. Germline V gene sequence: CDR1 MNHNY, CDR2 SVGAGI (reference sequence). The CDR3 has 19 amino acids. The CDR3 nucleotides read TGTGCCAGCAGTTACACACCAGTTCAACTAGCGGGGGTGGGAGAGACCCAGTACTTC. As protein: CASSYTPVQLAGVGETQYF.

As DNA, the CDR3 is TGCGCCAGCAGCTGGACAGATGCCGGGACTAGTAATTCACCCCTCCACTTT. Translation gives CASSWTDAGTSNSPLHF. The chain uses TRBV5-1 and TRBJ1-6, with a weak D call TRBD1 (6 bases). The CDR3 length is 17 residues. Germline lookup yields CDR1 SGHRS and CDR2 YFSETQ. Trimming cost V 3 bases and J 6 bases, with 19 bases left between them.

The J gene is TRBJ1-1, the V gene TRBV10-2; no clear D gene. Trimming pared 3 bases from V and 4 bases from J, leaving 12 bases between. Germline lookup yields CDR1 WSHSY and CDR2 SAAADI. There are 14 residues in the CDR3. The CDR3 DNA is TGCGCCAGCAGTGAAAGGGATCCTGGCACTGAAGCTTTCTTT. Amino acids: CASSERDPGTEAFF.

The chain links TRBV6-2 or TRBV6-3 to TRBJ1-2, with no clear D. Germline loops: CDR1 MNHEY, CDR2 SVGEGT. Trimming left V 4 bases short and J 8 bases short, with 14 bases between. The CDR3 runs to 13 residues. CDR3 in amino acids: CASSSSSSWGYTF. The CDR3 DNA reads as TGTGCCAGCAGTTCCTCAAGCTCTTGGGGCTACACCTTC.

The chain employs TRBV27 and TRBJ2-2; a possible D gene is TRBD1 (6 bases). CDR3 length equals 14 residues. Germline V lookup: CDR1 MNHEY, CDR2 SMNVEV (reference sequence). V lost 4 bases, J lost 5 bases, and 11 bases lay in between. The CDR3 DNA is TGTGCCAGCAGTTACGGTACAGGGACCGGGGAGCTGTTTTTT. Protein: CASSYGTGTGELFF.

This clonotype was seen a handful of times. The rearrangement joins TRBV6-2 or TRBV6-3 to TRBJ2-5, with D unresolved. CDR3 length: 11 residues. With 7 bases removed from V and 6 bases from J, the gap between germline ends came to 9 bases. Germline CDR1 is MNHEY and CDR2 is SVGEGT. The DNA for the CDR3 is TGTGCCAGCAAAGGGTCTCAGACCCAGTACTTC. This translates into CASKGSQTQYF.

This clonotype turned up a few times. The genes are TRBV4-1 and TRBJ1-1; unclear D gene. Germline V gene data show CDR1 as MGHRA and CDR2 as YSYEKL. V was clipped by 0 bases and J by 1 base, with 9 bases between them. The CDR3 contains 15 residues. CDR3 sequence reads: CASSQDGRPNTEAFF. The CDR3 DNA reads TGCGCCAGCAGCCAAGACGGGAGACCGAACACTGAAGCTTTCTTT.

This rearrangement joins TRBV29-1 to TRBJ2-3, with D possibly matching TRBD2 (5 bases). The CDR3 loop spans 14 amino acids. Trimming removed 6 bases from V and 4 bases from J, with 17 bases in between. CDR1 and CDR2 (germline): SQVTM, ANQGSEA. CDR3 sequence: CSVPQDLGADTQYF. CDR3 DNA sequence: TGCAGCGTCCCCCAGGACTTGGGAGCAGATACGCAGTATTTT.